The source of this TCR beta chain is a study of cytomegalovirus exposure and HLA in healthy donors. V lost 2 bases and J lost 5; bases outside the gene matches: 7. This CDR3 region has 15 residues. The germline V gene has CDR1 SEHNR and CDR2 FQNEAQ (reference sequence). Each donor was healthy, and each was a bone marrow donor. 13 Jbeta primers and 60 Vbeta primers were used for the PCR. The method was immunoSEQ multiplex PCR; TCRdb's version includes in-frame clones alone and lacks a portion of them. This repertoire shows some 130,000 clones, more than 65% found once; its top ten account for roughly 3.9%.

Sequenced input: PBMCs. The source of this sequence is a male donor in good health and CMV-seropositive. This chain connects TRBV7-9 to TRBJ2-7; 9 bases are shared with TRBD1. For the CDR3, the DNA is TGTGCCAGCAGCTTAAGTAAGACAGGGGGGGACGAGCAGTACTTC. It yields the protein CASSLSKTGGDEQYF.